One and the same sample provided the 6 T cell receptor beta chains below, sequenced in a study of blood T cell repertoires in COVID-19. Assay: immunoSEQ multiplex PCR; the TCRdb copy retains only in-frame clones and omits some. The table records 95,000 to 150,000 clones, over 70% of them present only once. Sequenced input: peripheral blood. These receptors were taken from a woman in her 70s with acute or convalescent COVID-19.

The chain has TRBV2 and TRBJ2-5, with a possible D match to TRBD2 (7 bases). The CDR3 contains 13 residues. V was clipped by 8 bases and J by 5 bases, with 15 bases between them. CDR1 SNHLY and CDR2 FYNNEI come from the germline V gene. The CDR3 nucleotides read TGTGCCAGCGGAGGGGGGGGCGCGGAGACCCAGTACTTC. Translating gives CASGGGGAETQYF.

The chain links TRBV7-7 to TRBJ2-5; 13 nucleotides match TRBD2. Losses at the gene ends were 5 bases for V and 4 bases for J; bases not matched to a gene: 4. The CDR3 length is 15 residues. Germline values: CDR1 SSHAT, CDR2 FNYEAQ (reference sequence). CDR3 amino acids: CASSAGTSGVETQYF. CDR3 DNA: TGTGCCAGCAGCGCCGGGACTAGCGGGGTAGAGACCCAGTACTTC. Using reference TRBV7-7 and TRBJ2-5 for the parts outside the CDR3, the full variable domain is GAGVSQSPRYKVTKRGQDVTLRCDPISSHATLYWYQQALGQGPEFLTYFNYEAQPDKSGLPSDRFSAERPEGSISTLTIQRTEQRDSAMYRCASSAGTSGVETQYFGPGTRLLVL.

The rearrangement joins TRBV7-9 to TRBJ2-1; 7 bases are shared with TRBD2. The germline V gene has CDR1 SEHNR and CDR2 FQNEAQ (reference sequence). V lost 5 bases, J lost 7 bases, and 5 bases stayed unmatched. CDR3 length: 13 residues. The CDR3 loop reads CASSPTAGNEQFF. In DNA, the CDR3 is TGTGCCAGCAGCCCGACAGCGGGAAATGAGCAGTTCTTC.

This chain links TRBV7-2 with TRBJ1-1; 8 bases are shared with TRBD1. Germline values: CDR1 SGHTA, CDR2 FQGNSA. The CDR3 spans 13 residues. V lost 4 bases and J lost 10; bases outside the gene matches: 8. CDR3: CASSSYSGQGAFF. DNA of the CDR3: TGTGCCAGCAGCTCCTATTCAGGACAGGGAGCTTTCTTT.

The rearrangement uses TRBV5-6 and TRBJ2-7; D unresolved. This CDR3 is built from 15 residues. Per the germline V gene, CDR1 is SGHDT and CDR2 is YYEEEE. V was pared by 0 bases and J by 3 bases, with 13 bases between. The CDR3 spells CASSLGAVLGYEQYF. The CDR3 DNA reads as TGTGCCAGCAGCTTGGGGGCCGTCCTTGGCTACGAGCAGTACTTC.

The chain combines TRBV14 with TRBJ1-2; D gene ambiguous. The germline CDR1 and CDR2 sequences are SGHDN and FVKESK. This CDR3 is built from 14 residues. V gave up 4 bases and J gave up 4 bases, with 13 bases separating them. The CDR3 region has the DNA TGTGCCAGCAGCCCGACAAGTAATTCCTATGGCTACACCTTC. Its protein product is CASSPTSNSYGYTF. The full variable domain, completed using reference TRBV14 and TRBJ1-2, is EAGVTQFPSHSVIEKGQTVTLRCDPISGHDNLYWYRRVMGKEIKFLLHFVKESKQDESGMPNNRFLAERTGGTYSTLKVQPAELEDSGVYFCASSPTSNSYGYTFGSGTRLTVV.